This TCR beta chain was profiled in a study of metastatic and nonmetastatic thyroid tumors. As for the study in general: From malignant and benign thyroid patients, repertoires in blood and in tumor or nodule tissue were compared.

In the authors' methods: A papillary thyroid cancer distant-metastasis classifier was built from CDR3 differences across clinicopathological groups. TCRdb reprocessed the PCR reads using MiXCR. These V and J calls originate from TCRdb's pipeline instead of the authors' own analysis. This table has just under 20,000 clones, roughly 22% appearing once. None of the patients had undergone any treatment ahead of thyroid surgery. The sequencing sample was made of tumor tissue. The source of this sequence is a male donor with papillary thyroid cancer or a benign thyroid nodule (not recorded which). Some clones in this sample may be carry-over from other donors' samples.

CDR3 protein: CASSELLQEQYF. The DNA for the CDR3 is TGTGCCAGCAGTGAACTCTTGCAGGAGCAGTACTTC. V usage is TRBV6-1 and J usage is TRBJ2-7; D remains unclear. Germline CDR1 is MNHNS and CDR2 is SASEGT. Trimming left V 2 bases short and J 7 bases short, with 9 bases between. This CDR3 is built from 12 residues.